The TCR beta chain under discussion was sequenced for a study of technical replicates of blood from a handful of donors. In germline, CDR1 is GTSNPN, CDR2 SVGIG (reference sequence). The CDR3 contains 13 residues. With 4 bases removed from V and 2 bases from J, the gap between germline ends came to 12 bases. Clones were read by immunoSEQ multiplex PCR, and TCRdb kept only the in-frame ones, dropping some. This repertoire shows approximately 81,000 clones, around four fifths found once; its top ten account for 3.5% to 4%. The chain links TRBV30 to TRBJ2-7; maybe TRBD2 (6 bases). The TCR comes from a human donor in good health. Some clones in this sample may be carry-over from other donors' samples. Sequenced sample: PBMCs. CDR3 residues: CAWTGTSPYEQYF. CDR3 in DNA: TGTGCCTGGACCGGGACTTCTCCCTACGAGCAGTACTTC.